This TCR beta chain was captured by sequencing in a study of regulatory T cells in long-lasting Graves disease. Study results and limitations: Owing to a sample size that was small, accuracy may have been reduced.

As for time point: persistent/refractory GD, antithyroid drugs over 5 years with positive TRAb. Preparation of the TCR library used RNA extracted from PBMCs. With 4 bases removed from V and 5 bases from J, the gap between germline ends came to 17 bases. CDR1 is MDHEN, CDR2 SYDVKM, per germline. The CDR3 totals 16 residues. Building of the TCR beta libraries involved iRepertoire HTBI primers and Arm-PCR of CDR3 regions. TCRdb independently ran MiXCR on the multiplex PCR reads; one entry per CDR3 protein. The sample carries some 330,000 distinct CDR3 sequences, approximately 23% recorded once. This clonotype was counted at least ten times. The antigen is unknown.

Specimen: peripheral blood mononuclear cells (PBMCs), collected when the disease was refractory, from a patient treated with antithyroid drugs. The clonotype was recovered from a woman aged 40-49 years with Graves disease. V and J are TRBV28 and TRBJ2-2; D might be TRBD1 (5 bases). In DNA form, the CDR3 reads TGTGCCAGCAGTTGGGGCTCGACTTTCGGAACCGGGGAGCTGTTTTTT. Translated: CASSWGSTFGTGELFF. Complete variable domain (other parts from reference TRBV28 and TRBJ2-2): DVKVTQSSRYLVKRTGEKVFLECVQDMDHENMFWYRQDPGLGLRLIYFSYDVKMKEKGDIPEGYSVSREKKERFSLILESASTNQTSMYLCASSWGSTFGTGELFFGEGSRLTVL.